This section outlines one T cell receptor beta chain sequence together with its context. Its antigen is still unknown. PCR was run on genomic DNA. Amplification of the beta chain CDR3 used 30 forward and 13 reverse multiplex primers. TCRdb ran MiXCR on the multiplex PCR reads and lists one entry per CDR3 protein. The sample lists 250,000 or so distinct CDR3 sequences; around 47% were seen once. Donors had no other autoimmune disease or infection in four weeks. This CDR3 is 13 amino acids long. V lost 1 base, J lost 10 bases, and 11 bases lay in between. Germline CDR1 reads SGHTA; CDR2 reads FQGNSA. The data belong to a study of type 1 and type 2 diabetes patients. Study background: Samples came from type 1 diabetic, type 2 diabetic or nondiabetic people, recruited in China. T cells were magnetically sorted from PBMCs as CD4+ or CD8+ subsets. Study results and limitations: Both CD4+ and CD8+ type 2 diabetes repertoires showed significantly higher diversity than type 1.

The source material was peripheral blood mononuclear cells (PBMCs). The chain recombines TRBV7-2 with TRBJ2-1; D is possibly TRBD1 (6 bases). The sequence was obtained from a man aged 18 to 30 with type 2 diabetes. The CDR3 sequence: CASSLENRAEQFF. The CDR3 bases are TGTGCCAGCAGCTTAGAGAACAGGGCCGAGCAGTTCTTC.